This TCR beta chain is from a study of blood T cell repertoires in COVID-19. Whole-study context: Spain, Italy and the United States supplied samples that represented acute and convalescent COVID-19. PBMCs, B-cell-depleted T cells, or T cells provided the cDNA or gDNA that made up the material.

The germline CDR1 and CDR2 sequences are SGHAT and FQNNGV. The CDR3 is made up of 14 amino acids. Unmatched junction bases numbered 5, after V lost 4 bases and J lost 4 bases. In the study's own analysis: Amplified reference gene primers provided the basis for estimating nucleated cell counts. Using immunoSEQ multiplex PCR, the repertoire was profiled, and TCRdb retains in-frame clones only, with some absent. V, J and clone size are taken as reported in that table, and D and trimming were inferred from the DNA itself. The table includes about 91,000 clones, 75% to 85% detected once. The rearrangement uses TRBV11-2 and TRBJ2-5; 8 bases are shared with TRBD2. This receptor was identified in a man aged 70-80 years with acute or convalescent COVID-19. The material sequenced was peripheral blood. The CDR3 DNA follows: TGTGCCAGCAGCTCCAGCGGGAGTAGAGAGACCCAGTACTTC. As protein: CASSSSGSRETQYF. The whole variable domain, filled in from reference TRBV11-2 and TRBJ2-5, reads EAGVAQSPRYKIIEKRQSVAFWCNPISGHATLYWYQQILGQGPKLLIQFQNNGVVDDSQLPKDRFSAERLKGVDSTLKIQPAKLEDSAVYLCASSSSGSRETQYFGPGTRLLVL.